This T cell receptor (beta chain) came from a study of blood T cell repertoires in COVID-19. Germline CDR1 is SGHRS and CDR2 is YFSETQ. The CDR3 runs to 16 residues. V was clipped by 0 bases and J by 5 bases; unmatched bases: 6. Profiling relied on immunoSEQ multiplex PCR, and the TCRdb table lists in-frame clones only, not all of them. The sample shows approximately 200,000 clones, 88% of them seen only once. The receptor comes from a woman aged 55-70 years with acute or convalescent COVID-19. Sequenced input: peripheral blood. This rearrangement joins TRBV5-1 to TRBJ2-5; 11 bases align to TRBD2. This chain's CDR3 is CASSLDIAGGRETQYF. The CDR3 DNA reads TGCGCCAGCAGCTTGGACATAGCGGGAGGGAGGGAGACCCAGTACTTC. Based on the CDR3 plus reference TRBV5-1 and TRBJ2-5, the full variable domain is KAGVTQTPRYLIKTRGQQVTLSCSPISGHRSVSWYQQTPGQGLQFLFEYFSETQRNKGNFPGRFSGRQFSNSRSEMNVSTLELGDSALYLCASSLDIAGGRETQYFGPGTRLLVL.